The 30 T cell receptor beta chains below were found in one sample sequenced in a study of T cell responses to AZD1222 COVID-19 vaccine. The protocol was immunoSEQ multiplex PCR, while the TCRdb copy is restricted to in-frame clones and leaves out a portion. The sample lists roughly 100,000 clones; approximately 92% were seen once. Sequenced material: peripheral blood, taken 28 days after the second AZD1222 dose. These receptors all stem from an adult who received the AZD1222 COVID-19 vaccine.

The gene calls are TRBV7-2 and TRBJ2-1; 10 bases are a match to TRBD2. The CDR3 covers 17 residues. Losses at the gene ends were 3 bases for V and 0 bases for J; bases not matched to a gene: 5. From germline, CDR1 is SGHTA and CDR2 FQGNSA. The CDR3 here is CASSFSASGSSYNEQFF. The CDR3 DNA follows: TGTGCCAGCAGCTTTTCAGCTAGCGGGAGCTCCTACAATGAGCAGTTCTTC.

The chain recombines TRBV28 with TRBJ2-1; TRBD2 agrees at 7 bases. The ends lost 5 bases at V and 3 bases at J; junction bases unmatched: 4. CDR3 length: 14 residues. The germline V gene has CDR1 MDHEN and CDR2 SYDVKM. CDR3 sequence (DNA): TGTGCCAGCAGTCTAGGACTAGTCTACAATGAGCAGTTCTTC. Translation gives CASSLGLVYNEQFF.

This clone was observed a few times. The rearrangement uses TRBV6-2 or TRBV6-3 and TRBJ2-1; the D is unclear. This CDR3 is built from 11 residues. Trimming shortened V by 4 bases and J by 6 bases, and 4 bases separated the two germline ends. CDR1 is MNHEY, CDR2 SVGEGT, per germline. CDR3 protein: CASSSGNEQFF. The CDR3 coding sequence is TGTGCCAGCAGTTCGGGCAATGAGCAGTTCTTC.

This sequence joins TRBV27 and TRBJ2-1, with D perhaps assigned TRBD1 or TRBD2 (5 bases each). Germline V gene lookup returns CDR1 MNHEY and CDR2 SMNVEV (reference sequence). This CDR3 region has 15 residues. V was pared by 6 bases and J by 3 bases, with 15 bases between. The CDR3 DNA sequence: TGTGCCAGCAGGGAACTGGGACGCTTCTACAATGAGCAGTTCTTC. Amino acids: CASRELGRFYNEQFF.

This clone is a singleton in its sample. This rearrangement joins TRBV4-1 to TRBJ2-1, with 14 bases fitting TRBD2. The germline gives CDR1 MGHRA, CDR2 YSYEKL. The CDR3 is 16 residues long. V lost 7 bases and J lost 7; bases outside the gene matches: 9. In nucleotides, the CDR3 is TGCGCCAGCACCCCCCCCGGGACTAGCGGGAGAAATGAGCAGTTCTTC. Protein: CASTPPGTSGRNEQFF.

The CDR3 DNA reads TGCGCCAGCAGCTTGACAGTGTCCTACGAGCAGTACTTC. Residues: CASSLTVSYEQYF. The J gene is TRBJ2-7, the V gene TRBV5-1; D uncertain. Germline CDR1 and CDR2: SGHRS and YFSETQ. CDR3 size: 13 residues. V was shortened by 1 base and J by 1 base, with 6 bases between the two germline ends.

This chain connects TRBV6-1 to TRBJ1-6, with D possibly being TRBD1 (5 bases). Deletions cut 1 base from V and 8 bases from J, with 12 bases between. Germline CDR1 and CDR2: MNHNS and SASEGT. The CDR3 covers 15 residues. The DNA for the CDR3 is TGTGCCAGCAGTGAAGAGGAGGGGTCCTATTCACCCCTCCACTTT. It is translated as CASSEEEGSYSPLHF.

The CDR3 here is CASIGQGTDTQYF. In DNA, the CDR3 is TGTGCCAGCATCGGACAGGGCACAGATACGCAGTATTTT. The chain combines TRBV28 with TRBJ2-3; TRBD1 matches 7 bases. V lost 7 bases, J lost 1 base, and 2 bases stayed unmatched. The CDR3 is 13 amino acids. Germline CDR1 reads MDHEN; CDR2 reads SYDVKM.

This clone has a single count. The junction and the germline gene differ at one end; a read error may be behind it. The chain has TRBV3-1 (or the pseudogene TRBV3-2) and TRBJ2-7; 10 positions agree with TRBD2. CDR1 LGHDT and CDR2 YNNKEL come from the germline V gene (reference sequence). The CDR3 runs 14 residues. CDR3 sequence (DNA): TGTGCCAGCAGCCAAGATAGGGCTAGCGGGAGTTTAGACTTC. Translated, it gives CASSQDRASGSLDF.

The chain has TRBV19 and TRBJ2-7; TRBD1 aligns across 9 bases. The CDR3 sequence is 13 residues long. CDR1 and CDR2 (germline): LNHDA, SQIVND (reference sequence). V shed 8 bases, J shed 2 bases, and the junction held 4 bases outside the gene matches. Here the CDR3 reads CASSGTGTYEQYF. DNA for the CDR3: TGTGCCAGTTCCGGGACAGGGACCTACGAGCAGTACTTC. Filled out from reference TRBV19 and TRBJ2-7, the complete variable domain reads DGGITQSPKYLFRKEGQNVTLSCEQNLNHDAMYWYRQDPGQGLRLIYYSQIVNDFQKGDIAEGYSVSREKKESFPLTVTSAQKNPTAFYLCASSGTGTYEQYFGPGTRLTVT.

The rearrangement joins TRBV11-2 to TRBJ2-7; 9 bases are a match to TRBD2. The CDR3 contains 15 residues. CDR1 and CDR2 from the germline V gene are SGHAT and FQNNGV. The V segment lost 5 bases and the J segment 3 bases; nucleotides outside the gene matches: 8. The CDR3 here is CASSISGGWGYEQYF. The CDR3 DNA sequence: TGTGCCAGCAGCATCAGCGGGGGGTGGGGCTACGAGCAGTACTTC.

This clone was seen a single time. This chain connects TRBV5-4 to TRBJ2-5; a possible D gene is TRBD2 (6 bases). CDR1 is SGHNT, CDR2 YYREEE, per germline (reference sequence). CDR3 length: 15 residues. The V end lost 3 bases, the J end lost 4 bases, and 16 bases lay between the germline ends. CDR3 nucleotide sequence: TGTGCCAGCAGCTCGCGGGGCTTCGGCGGAGAGACCCAGTACTTC. Translated, it gives CASSSRGFGGETQYF.

The rearrangement uses TRBV7-3 and TRBJ1-6; D call uncertain. V was cut by 2 bases and J by 8 bases, with 7 bases left in between. The CDR3 has 13 residues. Germline V gene sequence: CDR1 SGHTA, CDR2 FQGTGA. The CDR3, as DNA: TGTGCCAGCAGCTTAGGGCCCGATTCACCCCTCCACTTT. This codes for CASSLGPDSPLHF.

The chain carries TRBV5-1 and TRBJ2-1, with 9 bases that match TRBD1. Per germline, CDR1 SGHRS and CDR2 YFSETQ. V trimming: 4 bases; J trimming: 10 bases; junction bases outside the gene matches: 9. This CDR3 has 14 amino acids. Here the CDR3 DNA reads TGCGCCAGCAGCATTGGGACAGGGAATCGGGAGCAGTTCTTC. Residues: CASSIGTGNREQFF.

The table lists this clone with a few counts. This sequence joins TRBV7-9 and TRBJ2-1, with D possibly matching TRBD1 (5 bases). The CDR3 runs to 15 residues. From germline, CDR1 is SEHNR and CDR2 FQNEAQ (reference sequence). Trimming cost V 6 bases and J 2 bases, with 14 bases left between them. Here the CDR3 reads CASSYLTAAYNEQFF. In DNA form, the CDR3 reads TGTGCCAGCAGTTACCTGACAGCCGCCTACAATGAGCAGTTCTTC.

The chain couples TRBV29-1 to TRBJ2-4, with TRBD2 as a possible D gene (5 bases). CDR3 size: 14 residues. Deletions cut 6 bases from V and 0 bases from J, with 12 bases between. From germline, CDR1 is SQVTM and CDR2 ANQGSEA. The CDR3 sequence is CSVLGNLAKNIQYF. Here the CDR3 DNA reads TGCAGCGTACTAGGGAACCTAGCCAAAAACATTCAGTACTTC.

This chain uses TRBV6-2 or TRBV6-3 with TRBJ2-7; D not certain. The CDR3 sequence is 11 residues long. CDR1 is MNHEY, CDR2 SVGEGT, per germline. Trimming removed 4 bases from V and 4 bases from J, with 5 bases in between. CDR3 DNA: TGTGCCAGCAGTTCACTATACGAGCAGTACTTC. Protein sequence: CASSSLYEQYF.

This clone was detected only a few times. This chain connects TRBV7-8 to TRBJ1-3, with D unclear. In germline, CDR1 is SGHVS, CDR2 FQNEAQ. V lost 0 bases to trimming and J lost 2 bases, with 17 bases between them. There are 18 residues in the CDR3. The CDR3 DNA reads TGTGCCAGCAGCTTAGCCCCTGGTCGCCCGGGGACTGGAAACACCATATATTTT. Protein product: CASSLAPGRPGTGNTIYF.

The rearrangement links TRBV3-1 (or the pseudogene TRBV3-2) to TRBJ2-5, with D tentatively TRBD2 (5 bases). The ends were cut back, 2 bases at V and 2 bases at J, with 18 bases in the middle. Germline CDR1 reads LGHDT; CDR2 reads YNNKEL (reference sequence). The CDR3 loop spans 17 amino acids. DNA of the CDR3: TGTGCCAGCAGCCAAAGGTGGGTGGAGGTGTTTCAAGAGACCCAGTACTTC. This codes for CASSQRWVEVFQETQYF.

V is TRBV7-2 and J is TRBJ2-4, with 8 bases fitting TRBD1. Germline-derived CDR1 and CDR2 are SGHTA and FQGNSA. CDR3 length: 14 amino acids. With V trimmed by 0 bases and J by 7 bases, 2 bases remained unmatched. The CDR3 nucleotides read TGTGCCAGCAGCTTAGCGGACAGGGCTAACATTCAGTACTTC. This codes for CASSLADRANIQYF.

The CDR3, as DNA: TGTGCCAGCAGTCCCGTTGTGGCCGCTAGCACAGATACGCAGTATTTT. It specifies CASSPVVAASTDTQYF. The V and J genes are TRBV2 and TRBJ2-3; no reliable D call. CDR3 length equals 16 residues. Germline V lookup: CDR1 SNHLY, CDR2 FYNNEI. Trimming shortened V by 5 bases and J by 0 bases, and 15 bases separated the two germline ends.

The rearrangement uses TRBV6-5 and TRBJ1-6; TRBD1 matches at 7 bases. The CDR3 length is 14 residues. V lost 5 bases and J lost 7; bases outside the gene matches: 5. Germline CDR1 and CDR2: MNHEY and SVGAGI. This CDR3 is CASSQGQWNSPLHF. The CDR3, as DNA: TGTGCCAGCAGTCAGGGACAGTGGAATTCACCCCTCCACTTT.

The chain couples TRBV19 to TRBJ1-6, with D possibly matching TRBD1 (5 bases). Germline CDR1 is LNHDA and CDR2 is SQIVND (reference sequence). The CDR3 loop spans 15 amino acids. Trimming shortened V by 3 bases and J by 5 bases, and 11 bases separated the two germline ends. Written as DNA, the CDR3 is TGTGCCAGTAGTATGGGCCGGGGACATAATTCACCCCTCCACTTT. Translation: CASSMGRGHNSPLHF.

J is TRBJ2-7 and V is TRBV7-9; the D gene is possibly TRBD1 (6 bases). The CDR3 loop spans 15 amino acids. V dropped 4 bases and J dropped 0 bases, with 13 bases sitting between them. Per the germline V gene, CDR1 is SEHNR and CDR2 is FQNEAQ (reference sequence). The CDR3 reads CASSSRQALSYEQYF. The CDR3 nucleotides read TGTGCCAGCAGCTCCCGACAGGCCCTCTCCTACGAGCAGTACTTC.

The CDR3: CASSQDSGVGGGTEAFF. The CDR3 bases are TGTGCCAGCAGCCAAGATTCCGGCGTTGGGGGGGGCACTGAAGCTTTCTTT. The rearrangement links TRBV4-2 to TRBJ1-1; TRBD1 is a possible D gene (5 bases). V gave up 0 bases and J gave up 4 bases, with 18 bases separating them. This CDR3 has 17 amino acids. Germline lookup yields CDR1 LGHNA and CDR2 YNFKEQ.

Here the CDR3 reads CASSFEGARGAEAFF. In nucleotides, the CDR3 is TGCGCCAGCAGCTTTGAGGGGGCGAGGGGAGCTGAAGCTTTCTTT. The chain carries TRBV5-1 and TRBJ1-1; 7 nucleotides agree with TRBD1. V lost 2 bases and J lost 6; bases outside the gene matches: 10. Looked up from germline, CDR1 is SGHRS and CDR2 is YFSETQ. The CDR3 runs to 15 residues.

This sequence joins TRBV5-4 and TRBJ1-2; D is ambiguous. Trimming shortened V by 0 bases and J by 3 bases, and 9 bases separated the two germline ends. Germline CDR1 SGHNT, CDR2 YYREEE (reference sequence). The CDR3 contains 14 residues. This CDR3 is CASSLEWGDYGYTF. In DNA, the CDR3 is TGTGCCAGCAGCTTGGAATGGGGAGACTATGGCTACACCTTC.

This chain links TRBV4-3 with TRBJ2-7, with TRBD2 identical over 11 bases. The CDR3 totals 15 residues. V was clipped by 4 bases and J by 2 bases; unmatched bases: 4. CDR1 and CDR2 (germline): LGHNA, YSLEER. CDR3 amino acids: CASSPELAGAYEQYF. CDR3 nucleotide sequence: TGCGCCAGCAGCCCCGAACTAGCGGGAGCCTACGAGCAGTACTTC.

The rearrangement joins TRBV4-2 to TRBJ1-5, with TRBD1 as a possible D gene (5 bases). V was clipped by 0 bases and J by 4 bases, with 19 bases between them. The length of the CDR3 is 18 residues. The germline V gene has CDR1 LGHNA and CDR2 YNFKEQ. The CDR3 DNA reads as TGTGCCAGCAGCCAAGAGCCGACAGATGGGGTGAGAAATCAGCCCCAGCATTTT. Amino acids: CASSQEPTDGVRNQPQHF.

This clone has just one count. The genes are TRBV7-2 and TRBJ2-3; D is perhaps TRBD2 (5 bases). Germline CDR1 reads SGHTA; CDR2 reads FQGNSA. The length of the CDR3 is 16 residues. With 5 bases removed from V and 0 bases from J, the gap between germline ends came to 15 bases. CDR3 in DNA: TGTGCCAGCAGCCCCCGTCCTAGCAGAAGCACAGATACGCAGTATTTT. It codes for CASSPRPSRSTDTQYF.